Below, 21 T cell receptor beta chains from the same sample are listed, as sequenced in a study of blood T cell repertoires in COVID-19. TCRdb's table, derived via immunoSEQ multiplex PCR, lists solely in-frame clones and lacks some. The sample lists roughly 260,000 clones, 70% to 90% occurring once. Sequenced input: peripheral blood. These receptors were obtained from a woman in her forties or fifties with acute or convalescent COVID-19.

CDR3 nucleotides: TGCGCCAGCAGCTTGGCGACTAGCGGCGATGAGCAGTTCTTC. This codes for CASSLATSGDEQFF. This rearrangement joins TRBV5-1 to TRBJ2-1; 9 bases agree with TRBD2. Looked up from germline, CDR1 is SGHRS and CDR2 is YFSETQ. The J segment lost 8 bases and the V segment lost 0 bases, leaving 3 bases of the junction unmatched. CDR3 length: 14 amino acids.

This chain connects TRBV24-1 to TRBJ1-1; possible D gene TRBD1, 5 bases. The CDR3 has 15 amino acids. Germline loops: CDR1 KGHDR, CDR2 SFDVKD. Trimming shortened V by 3 bases and J by 4 bases, and 14 bases separated the two germline ends. The CDR3 is CATSDPHQGGTEAFF. The CDR3 nucleotides are TGTGCCACCAGTGATCCTCACCAGGGAGGCACTGAAGCTTTCTTT.

J is TRBJ2-3 and V is TRBV4-2; TRBD2 aligns across 7 bases. With 2 bases clipped from V and 6 bases from J, the junction kept 17 bases outside the gene matches. Germline assignment: CDR1 LGHNA and CDR2 YNFKEQ. This CDR3 is 18 amino acids long. The CDR3: CASSQKGPGGVGGDTQYF. CDR3 nucleotide sequence: TGTGCCAGCAGCCAAAAAGGGCCGGGGGGAGTGGGAGGCGATACGCAGTATTTT.

This sequence joins TRBV7-9 and TRBJ1-1; perhaps TRBD1 as D (5 bases). The germline gives CDR1 SEHNR, CDR2 FQNEAQ (reference sequence). This CDR3 is 14 amino acids long. Between the trimmed V and J ends, which lost 6 bases and 4 bases, there was a span of 15 bases. CDR3 region: CASRHLGGATEAFF. Here the CDR3 DNA reads TGTGCCAGCAGGCACTTAGGAGGGGCCACTGAAGCTTTCTTT.

The chain recombines TRBV29-1 with TRBJ1-2; D perhaps matches TRBD1 (6 bases). CDR3 length: 17 residues. Germline V gene sequence: CDR1 SQVTM, CDR2 ANQGSEA. V was trimmed by 6 bases and J by 2 bases, leaving 25 bases between them. The CDR3 here is CSVSPSGLTGDNYGYTF. The CDR3 DNA sequence: TGCAGCGTCTCCCCTAGTGGGCTGACAGGCGACAACTATGGCTACACCTTC.

This rearrangement joins TRBV25-1 to TRBJ1-5; 9 bases are a match to TRBD1. Germline V gene lookup returns CDR1 MGHDK and CDR2 SYGVNS. The length of the CDR3 is 16 residues. V dropped 2 bases and J dropped 5; count of bases not matched to a gene: 7. The CDR3 DNA sequence: TGTGCCAGCAGTGAAACCGGGACAGGGAGTGATCAGCCCCAGCATTTT. Translating it yields CASSETGTGSDQPQHF.

V and J are TRBV10-3 and TRBJ2-5; D might be TRBD2 (5 bases). The CDR3 has 13 residues. CDR1 and CDR2 from the germline V gene are ENHRY and SYGVKD. The CDR3 region is CDGGPAIWETQYF. The CDR3 nucleotides are TGTGACGGAGGACCAGCGATCTGGGAGACCCAGTACTTC.

This clone is a singleton in its sample. This sequence joins TRBV5-6 and TRBJ2-7, with 7 bases matching TRBD2. Germline V gives CDR1 SGHDT, CDR2 YYEEEE. The junction had 7 bases not matched to a gene; V was cut back by 1 base and J by 3 bases. The CDR3 consists of 15 residues. Written as DNA, the CDR3 is TGTGCCAGCAGCTTGCCGCGGGAGCCCATCTACGAGCAGTACTTC. Its protein product is CASSLPREPIYEQYF.

V usage is TRBV19 and J usage is TRBJ2-5; possibly TRBD1 for D (6 bases). The CDR3 covers 13 residues. Germline assignment: CDR1 LNHDA and CDR2 SQIVND (reference sequence). Trimming took off 5 bases at V and 4 bases at J, with 11 bases between the two ends. CDR3 nucleotides: TGTGCCAGTAGTTCGTGGGGGCGAGAGACCCAGTACTTC. It specifies CASSSWGRETQYF. Full variable domain (outside the CDR3, taken from reference TRBV19 and TRBJ2-5): DGGITQSPKYLFRKEGQNVTLSCEQNLNHDAMYWYRQDPGQGLRLIYYSQIVNDFQKGDIAEGYSVSREKKESFPLTVTSAQKNPTAFYLCASSSWGRETQYFGPGTRLLVL.

This chain uses TRBV18 with TRBJ2-6; maybe TRBD2 (5 bases). The germline CDR1 and CDR2 sequences are KGHSH and LQKENI. The V end lost 2 bases, the J end lost 0 bases, and 11 bases lay between the germline ends. CDR3 length equals 17 residues. The CDR3 DNA is TGTGCCAGCTCACCAAACCCCCGGGACTCTGGGGCCAACGTCCTGACTTTC. It is translated as CASSPNPRDSGANVLTF. Using reference TRBV18 and TRBJ2-6 for the parts outside the CDR3, the full variable domain is NAGVMQNPRHLVRRRGQEARLRCSPMKGHSHVYWYRQLPEEGLKFMVYLQKENIIDESGMPKERFSAEFPKEGPSILRIQQVVRGDSAAYFCASSPNPRDSGANVLTFGAGSRLTVL.

V and J are TRBV29-1 and TRBJ1-1, with 10 nucleotides matching TRBD1. Germline assignment: CDR1 SQVTM and CDR2 ANQGSEA. CDR3 size: 12 residues. V dropped 7 bases and J dropped 3; count of bases not matched to a gene: 2. CDR3 sequence reads: CSGTGGDTEAFF. CDR3 sequence (DNA): TGCAGCGGGACAGGGGGGGACACTGAAGCTTTCTTT.

The chain uses TRBV5-1 and TRBJ2-2; possibly TRBD2 for D (5 bases). This CDR3 spans 16 amino acids. The germline V gene has CDR1 SGHRS and CDR2 YFSETQ. V shed 0 bases and J shed 6 bases, with 15 bases lying between them. CDR3 loop: CASSLGGLGLAGELFF. CDR3 coding DNA: TGCGCCAGCAGCTTGGGCGGGCTAGGATTGGCCGGGGAGCTGTTTTTT.

The V gene is TRBV25-1, the J gene TRBJ1-4; possibly TRBD1 for D (6 bases). Germline lookup yields CDR1 MGHDK and CDR2 SYGVNS. CDR3 size: 14 residues. Trimming removed 5 bases at V and 3 bases at J, with 10 bases between. The CDR3 DNA reads as TGTGCCAGCAGTACAGGGAGACCTAATGAAAAACTGTTTTTT. Translating gives CASSTGRPNEKLFF.

This CDR3 reads CATSDSGYTDTQYF. The CDR3 nucleotides read TGTGCCACCAGTGATTCAGGCTACACAGATACGCAGTATTTT. The genes are TRBV24-1 and TRBJ2-3, with no clear D. This CDR3 is 14 amino acids long. Trimming took 2 bases from V and 2 from J, leaving 7 bases between them. Germline values: CDR1 KGHDR, CDR2 SFDVKD.

CDR3 DNA: TGTGCCAGCACCAGACAGGGGAATAATTCACCCCTCCACTTT. Encoded protein: CASTRQGNNSPLHF. V gene TRBV9 combines with J gene TRBJ1-6; TRBD1 agrees at 8 bases. The length of the CDR3 is 14 residues. With 6 bases clipped from V and 5 bases from J, the junction kept 4 bases outside the gene matches. Per germline, CDR1 SGDLS and CDR2 YYNGEE.

The chain joins TRBV7-3 to TRBJ1-1; no clear D gene. CDR3 length equals 13 residues. V was clipped by 3 bases and J by 0 bases, with 5 bases between them. The germline gives CDR1 SGHTA, CDR2 FQGTGA. The CDR3 is CASSFSVNTEAFF. In nucleotides, the CDR3 is TGTGCCAGCAGCTTTTCCGTGAACACTGAAGCTTTCTTT.

The chain employs TRBV18 and TRBJ1-6; D gene uncertain. Per germline, CDR1 KGHSH and CDR2 LQKENI. This CDR3 is built from 16 residues. V lost 3 bases and J 0 bases, leaving 9 bases between the germline ends. This chain's CDR3 is CASSPTQSSYNSPLHF. In nucleotides, the CDR3 is TGTGCCAGCTCACCTACTCAAAGCTCCTATAATTCACCCCTCCACTTT.

The chain links TRBV5-1 to TRBJ1-4; D is undetermined. Trimming pared 7 bases from V and 8 bases from J, leaving 18 bases between. CDR3 size: 14 residues. Germline V gene sequence: CDR1 SGHRS, CDR2 YFSETQ. The CDR3 loop is CASALEGVREKLFF. The CDR3 DNA is TGCGCCAGCGCCCTTGAGGGCGTTAGGGAAAAACTGTTTTTT.

The chain uses TRBV5-1 and TRBJ2-2; perhaps TRBD2 as D (5 bases). The CDR3 is 14 amino acids. CDR1 is SGHRS, CDR2 YFSETQ, per germline. Deletions cut 4 bases from V and 2 bases from J, with 9 bases between. The CDR3 region is CASSAGPNTGELFF. The CDR3 bases are TGCGCCAGCAGCGCGGGTCCTAACACCGGGGAGCTGTTTTTT.

The CDR3: CASSQGQANEKLFF. The CDR3 nucleotides read TGTGCCAGCAGCCAGGGACAGGCCAATGAAAAACTGTTTTTT. The chain uses TRBV7-9 and TRBJ1-4; 8 nucleotides agree with TRBD1. The ends lost 5 bases at V and 5 bases at J; junction bases unmatched: 4. Germline CDR1 and CDR2: SEHNR and FQNEAQ (reference sequence). The CDR3 loop spans 14 amino acids.

The J gene is TRBJ1-2, the V gene TRBV2, with D uncertain. The CDR3 contains 12 residues. Per the germline V gene, CDR1 is SNHLY and CDR2 is FYNNEI. Trimming stripped 3 bases from V and 5 bases from J, with 7 bases between. Written as DNA, the CDR3 is TGTGCCAGCAGTGAGTTGTCTTATGGCTACACCTTC. Translating it yields CASSELSYGYTF.